The sample holds many counts of the clone carrying this T cell receptor beta chain. The antigen remains undetermined. Individual cDNA molecules received unique molecular identifiers. MiXCR was run by TCRdb on the 5' RACE reads, yielding one entry per CDR3 protein. The profile shows about 110,000 distinct CDR3 sequences, roughly an eighth of them singletons. The CDR3 is 16 amino acids. Germline trimming cut 5 bases from V and 4 bases from J; bases unmatched to any gene: 11. From germline, CDR1 is LNHDA and CDR2 SQIVND (reference sequence). This sample is part of a study of early T cells in non-severe SARS-CoV-2 infection. Study-wide context: Sequencing was performed on bulk RNA from unsorted whole blood, leaving chains unpaired. Broader study findings: There was a bias toward anti-spike CD8 responses in VDJdb matching, which missed private and CD4 specificities.

This receptor was obtained from an adult who was a healthcare worker with PCR-confirmed SARS-CoV-2 infection or an uninfected control (not recorded which). Source material: whole blood. This chain links TRBV19 with TRBJ2-1; 7 bases match TRBD2. The CDR3 DNA follows: TGTGCCAGTAGTTTGTTAGCGGGCAGCAGATACAATGAGCAGTTCTTC. Its translation is CASSLLAGSRYNEQFF.